This passage covers 26 T cell receptor beta chains from one sample sequenced in a study of early T cells in non-severe SARS-CoV-2 infection. One entry per CDR3 protein results from TCRdb running MiXCR on the 5' RACE reads. The sample carries 25,000 to 35,000 distinct CDR3 sequences, approximately 5% recorded once. The specimen sequenced was whole blood. These receptors all come from an adult who was a healthcare worker with PCR-confirmed SARS-CoV-2 infection or an uninfected control (not recorded which).

The CDR3 sequence is CASRSASAHIGQETQYF. The CDR3 nucleotides are TGTGCCAGCAGATCGGCTAGCGCTCATATTGGACAAGAGACCCAGTACTTC. The chain is built from TRBV25-1 and TRBJ2-5; TRBD2 is a possible D gene (6 bases). V lost 6 bases and J 2 bases, leaving 22 bases between the germline ends. The CDR3 spans 17 residues. The germline V gene has CDR1 MGHDK and CDR2 SYGVNS.

This clonotype has at least ten counts. The V gene is TRBV18, the J gene TRBJ1-4; a possible D gene is TRBD1 (5 bases). Trimming cost V 3 bases and J 8 bases, with 16 bases left between them. CDR3 length: 15 amino acids. Germline V gene sequence: CDR1 KGHSH, CDR2 LQKENI. The CDR3 loop reads CASSPGLGVEEKLFF. CDR3 sequence (DNA): TGTGCCAGCTCACCGGGCTTGGGGGTTGAAGAAAAACTGTTTTTT.

The genes are TRBV6-1 and TRBJ1-5; D is unclear. CDR1 MNHNS and CDR2 SASEGT come from the germline V gene. Trimming cost V 2 bases and J 2 bases, with 10 bases left between them. CDR3 length equals 15 residues. CDR3 region: CASSELRNGNQPQHF. CDR3 DNA sequence: TGTGCCAGCAGTGAATTGAGGAACGGCAATCAGCCCCAGCATTTT.

This clonotype occurred many times. For the CDR3, the DNA is TGTGCCAGCAGTCCGCGGACAGGGCCAACGGCTGAAGCTTTCTTT. The encoded protein is CASSPRTGPTAEAFF. The chain couples TRBV12-3 or TRBV12-4 to TRBJ1-1; 8 nucleotides agree with TRBD1. This CDR3 is built from 15 residues. The V segment lost 5 bases and the J segment 6 bases; nucleotides outside the gene matches: 11.

This sequence joins TRBV6-5 and TRBJ2-5; 10 bases line up with TRBD2. CDR1 and CDR2 (germline): MNHEY, SVGAGI. The J segment lost 1 base and the V segment lost 0 bases, leaving 11 bases of the junction unmatched. CDR3 size: 19 residues. The CDR3 nucleotides are TGTGCCAGCAGTTACTCGAGCCCAGCGGGGGGGCTTCGCCAAGAGACCCAGTACTTC. The encoded protein is CASSYSSPAGGLRQETQYF.

This clonotype was counted at least ten times. The rearrangement uses TRBV4-1 and TRBJ2-3, with 7 bases matching TRBD1. Germline loops: CDR1 MGHRA, CDR2 YSYEKL. After removal of 6 bases from V and 1 base from J, the junction contained 4 bases not matched to a gene. This CDR3 has 14 residues. The CDR3 protein is CASRRDSGTDTQYF. CDR3 coding DNA: TGCGCCAGCAGGAGGGACAGCGGCACAGATACGCAGTATTTT.

The J gene is TRBJ2-7, the V gene TRBV7-8; 9 bases agree with TRBD1. CDR3 length: 15 residues. Germline V gene lookup returns CDR1 SGHVS and CDR2 FQNEAQ. The J segment lost 4 bases and the V segment lost 5 bases, leaving 9 bases of the junction unmatched. CDR3 in DNA: TGTGCCAGCAGCATAATGGGACAGGGATCTTACGAGCAGTACTTC. This encodes CASSIMGQGSYEQYF.

This clonotype was seen a few times. The J gene is TRBJ2-5, the V gene TRBV20-1; no definite D call. The germline V gene has CDR1 DFQATT and CDR2 SNEGSKA (reference sequence). The CDR3 runs 15 residues. Trimming stripped 3 bases from V and 4 bases from J, with 18 bases between. The CDR3 loop is CSASGVGGLLETQYF. The CDR3, as DNA: TGCAGTGCTAGTGGAGTGGGCGGCCTTTTAGAGACCCAGTACTTC.

This clonotype was seen repeatedly, ten times or more. The chain joins TRBV6-2 or TRBV6-3 to TRBJ1-5; D is unclear. The CDR3 is made up of 14 amino acids. V lost 7 bases, J lost 7 bases, and 17 bases lay in between. The V gene's germline CDR1 is MNHEY and CDR2 SVGEGT. Here the CDR3 DNA reads TGTGCCAGCAAAAACGGCGGGTTAGGGCAGCCCCAGCATTTT. This sequence encodes CASKNGGLGQPQHF.

This clonotype has ten or more counts. The V call is TRBV29-1, the J call TRBJ1-2; 10 nucleotides agree with TRBD1. The CDR3 is 13 amino acids. Germline lookup yields CDR1 SQVTM and CDR2 ANQGSEA. Trimming removed 6 bases from V and 6 bases from J; junction bases left unmatched: 7. Here the CDR3 reads CSVPPGQGHGYTF. CDR3 sequence (DNA): TGCAGCGTCCCGCCGGGACAGGGGCATGGCTACACCTTC.

This clonotype was seen repeatedly, ten times or more. V gene TRBV11-2 combines with J gene TRBJ2-5; D remains ambiguous. Germline V lookup: CDR1 SGHAT, CDR2 FQNNGV. This CDR3 spans 14 amino acids. V shed 2 bases and J shed 1 base, with 8 bases lying between them. The CDR3 sequence: CASSLSQAQETQYF. CDR3 bases: TGTGCCAGCAGCTTAAGCCAGGCCCAAGAGACCCAGTACTTC.

CDR3 residues: CSARLDGPTGELFF. The CDR3 DNA is TGCAGTGCTAGGCTGGACGGACCGACCGGGGAGCTGTTTTTT. The J gene is TRBJ2-2, the V gene TRBV20-1; D not certain. This CDR3 is built from 14 residues. Deletions cut 3 bases from V and 5 bases from J, with 13 bases between. From germline, CDR1 is DFQATT and CDR2 SNEGSKA (reference sequence).

This clonotype has at least ten counts. The chain recombines TRBV10-3 with TRBJ1-1; 11 positions agree with TRBD1. The CDR3 has 16 amino acids. The germline V gene has CDR1 ENHRY and CDR2 SYGVKD. V shed 5 bases and J 1 base; nucleotides not matched to a gene: 6. The CDR3 sequence: CAISTSGTGGNTEAFF. The CDR3 region has the DNA TGTGCCATCAGTACTTCAGGGACAGGGGGGAACACTGAAGCTTTCTTT.

This clonotype has a handful of counts. The chain recombines TRBV4-2 with TRBJ2-3; 10 bases are shared with TRBD1. The V gene's germline CDR1 is LGHNA and CDR2 YNFKEQ. The length of the CDR3 is 15 residues. Trimming took 2 bases from V and 4 from J; bases not matched to a gene: 3. The CDR3 DNA is TGTGCCAGCAGCCAATTTGGACAGGGGGCAGATACGCAGTATTTT. Protein: CASSQFGQGADTQYF.

This clonotype was seen only a few times. The V gene is TRBV20-1, the J gene TRBJ2-1, with 8 bases aligning to TRBD2. This CDR3 is built from 14 residues. The J segment lost 5 bases and the V segment lost 6 bases, leaving 9 bases of the junction unmatched. Germline lookup yields CDR1 DFQATT and CDR2 SNEGSKA (reference sequence). CDR3 DNA sequence: TGCAGTGCCCGCGTAGGGACTAGGAACAATGAGCAGTTCTTC. Translation: CSARVGTRNNEQFF.

There are many counts of this clonotype. This rearrangement joins TRBV11-2 to TRBJ2-3; possibly TRBD2 for D (7 bases). V lost 0 bases and J 8 bases, leaving 24 bases between the germline ends. The CDR3 loop spans 18 amino acids. Germline V gives CDR1 SGHAT, CDR2 FQNNGV. CDR3 nucleotides: TGTGCCAGCAGCTTAGATCGATTCGCGGGGGCGTCGCTCCTTACGCAGTATTTT. It codes for CASSLDRFAGASLLTQYF.

This clonotype was picked up many times. The chain employs TRBV3-1 and TRBJ2-6; tentatively, D is TRBD1 (5 bases). The V gene's germline CDR1 is LGHDT and CDR2 YNNKEL (reference sequence). The CDR3 loop spans 19 amino acids. The V end lost 0 bases, the J end lost 0 bases, and 15 bases lay between the germline ends. The CDR3, as DNA: TGTGCCAGCAGCCAAGATCTAGGCAGGGAACTCTCTGGGGCCAACGTCCTGACTTTC. Residues: CASSQDLGRELSGANVLTF.

This clonotype was recorded a few times. The chain couples TRBV5-1 to TRBJ2-6; 8 bases are shared with TRBD1. This CDR3 comprises 14 residues. Germline CDR1 reads SGHRS; CDR2 reads YFSETQ. The V gene end was trimmed by 7 bases and the J gene end by 2 bases; junction bases not matched to a gene: 2. The CDR3 nucleotides are TGCGCCAGCCAGGGACAGGCTGGGGCCAACGTCCTGACTTTC. Its protein is CASQGQAGANVLTF.

The chain couples TRBV24-1 to TRBJ2-7; D possibly matches TRBD1 or TRBD2 (5 bases each). The germline V gene encodes CDR1 KGHDR and CDR2 SFDVKD. V lost 7 bases to trimming and J lost 2 bases, with 20 bases between them. The CDR3 runs 16 residues. DNA of the CDR3: TGTGCCACCAGCTCACCGGTTGGGACGGCGCCCTACGAGCAGTACTTC. Protein sequence: CATSSPVGTAPYEQYF.

V usage is TRBV10-3 and J usage is TRBJ1-2, with a tentative D call TRBD1 (6 bases). Trimming cost V 6 bases and J 8 bases, with 19 bases left between them. Germline V gene lookup returns CDR1 ENHRY and CDR2 SYGVKD. This CDR3 region has 14 residues. CDR3 sequence (DNA): TGTGCCATCAGAGACGATAGGACAGAAAACGGCTACACCTTC. It is translated as CAIRDDRTENGYTF.

This clonotype was counted at least ten times. This chain uses TRBV24-1 with TRBJ2-7; unclear D gene. V lost 9 bases and J lost 3, with 5 bases in between. CDR3 size: 10 residues. Looked up from germline, CDR1 is KGHDR and CDR2 is SFDVKD. In nucleotides, the CDR3 is TGTGCCACCCGTCGCTACGAGCAGTACTTC. Translated, it gives CATRRYEQYF.

The rearrangement joins TRBV5-1 to TRBJ2-7; the match to TRBD1 covers 11 bases. This CDR3 has 15 amino acids. The V and J ends lost 4 bases and 1 base, in that order; junction bases with no gene match: 4. Germline V lookup: CDR1 SGHRS, CDR2 YFSETQ. The CDR3 region is CASSVGTGGSYEQYF. The CDR3, as DNA: TGCGCCAGCAGCGTGGGGACAGGGGGGTCCTACGAGCAGTACTTC.

This clonotype has just a few counts. This chain links TRBV10-3 with TRBJ1-2, with no clear D. There are 17 residues in the CDR3. The germline V gene has CDR1 ENHRY and CDR2 SYGVKD. Trimming removed 0 bases from V and 2 bases from J, with 16 bases in between. The CDR3: CAISESKAYRENYGYTF. Written as DNA, the CDR3 is TGTGCCATCAGTGAGTCGAAGGCGTATAGGGAGAACTATGGCTACACCTTC.

This clonotype occurred many times. The V call is TRBV5-4, the J call TRBJ2-1, with D possibly matching TRBD1 (6 bases). This CDR3 spans 12 amino acids. V shed 5 bases and J shed 9 bases, with 12 bases lying between them. Germline V lookup: CDR1 SGHNT, CDR2 YYREEE (reference sequence). CDR3 sequence (DNA): TGTGCCAGCAGTAGTAGGGGGAGTGAGCAGTTCTTC. Its protein is CASSSRGSEQFF.

This clonotype came up a few times. The J gene is TRBJ2-1, the V gene TRBV29-1, with TRBD2 matching 7 bases. V lost 3 bases and J lost 7; bases outside the gene matches: 6. Germline V gene lookup returns CDR1 SQVTM and CDR2 ANQGSEA. The CDR3 extends over 13 amino acids. CDR3 bases: TGCAGCGTTGATCTGGGGGAGGGGAATGAGCAGTTCTTC. Its protein product is CSVDLGEGNEQFF.

This clonotype was seen ten or more times. V is TRBV4-3 and J is TRBJ1-4, with no clear D. Germline CDR1 and CDR2: LGHNA and YSLEER. V gave up 1 base and J gave up 0 bases, with 9 bases separating them. The length of the CDR3 is 16 residues. The CDR3 coding sequence is TGCGCCAGCAGCCAAGTTCACAGCGCAACTAATGAAAAACTGTTTTTT. Translated, it gives CASSQVHSATNEKLFF.